This is a list of T cell receptor beta chains from one sample in a study of CD8+ T cells in alopecia areata. Only in-frame clones appear in the TCRdb table, and some are missing; sequencing was by immunoSEQ multiplex PCR. The sample holds some 240,000 clones; around three fifths are singletons and the top ten take around 1.4%. The material sequenced was CD4+ T cells sorted from blood, taken at week 4, from a patient treated with tofacitinib. These receptors all come from a human donor with alopecia areata. Both conserved end residues are trimmed from each CDR3. The D gene is left open where the match is weak.

v_gene | d_gene | CDR3aa
TRBV20-1 | TRBD1 | SAWDRVAQY
TRBV29-1 | TRBD1 | SGGQGADTQY
TRBV30 | . | AWSVQRGEAF
TRBV7-2 | . | ASSLGGAGELF
TRBV29-1 | TRBD1 | SVDRRTGDYEQY
TRBV27 | TRBD1 | ASSPQGAGNQPQH
TRBV12-5 | . | ASGFGDTQY
TRBV30 | TRBD2 | AWRSTGGSYEQY
TRBV27 | . | ASAGFAGAGNIQY
TRBV29-1 | . | SVHGGSLGTGELF
TRBV20-1 | . | SAIMSYEQY
TRBV4-3 | . | ASSQDPWQGKETQY
TRBV19 | . | ASKGSTNSPLH
TRBV30 | . | AWSVGAKPNTEAF
TRBV29-1 | . | SVDQETQY
TRBV9 | TRBD2 | ASSVDIAGVGDTQY
TRBV30 | TRBD1 | AWIWDRVSGYT
TRBV14 | . | ASSHSAKRF
TRBV7-9 | TRBD1 | ASSHRDRTDTQY
TRBV2 | TRBD1 | ASSRDRSGYEQY
TRBV25-1 | . | ASRSGAGGANVLT
TRBV15 | TRBD1 | ATSRPGQGTYEQY
TRBV7-2 | TRBD2 | ASSFSGGVTGELF
TRBV7-2 | . | ASSLAPDTSQH
TRBV11-2 | . | ASSFTSQSEQF
TRBV2 | . | ASGGDNQPQH
TRBV18 | . | ASSPSGVNGNTEAF
TRBV9 | . | ASSARPNTEAF
TRBV27 | . | ASSPHGTDTQY
TRBV27 | . | ATNNRFGEQF
TRBV30 | TRBD2 | AWSVSRGGRGEQY
TRBV30 | TRBD2 | ARQGGPGANVLT
TRBV4-3 | . | ASSQDFGRSETQY
TRBV5-1 | . | ASSQDWDTEAF
TRBV7-2 | . | ASSSFGGPGANVLT
TRBV10-3 | . | AISESSAAYGYT
TRBV5-1 | TRBD1 | ASSLAEDRGPGYT
TRBV29-1 | . | SVEGTVEGYT
TRBV9 | TRBD1 | ASSAGQGSDTQY
TRBV29-1 | . | SVVEKPTGELF
TRBV4-3 | TRBD2 | ASSQGGAGGLNTGELF
TRBV6-5 | . | ASSYVYQETQY
TRBV5-1 | . | ASSQNQVLYGYT
TRBV5-6 | . | ASSPRAPGTQY
TRBV5-1 | . | ASSLLPGGEKLF
TRBV6-1 | . | ASSAETKGGNQPQH
TRBV29-1 | . | SVESGVNQPQH
TRBV29-1 | . | SVDRGSGNEQF
TRBV7-2 | . | ASTKSSYNEQF
TRBV5-1 | . | ATRTGLAGELF
TRBV6-1 | TRBD1 | ASSPPRGQGYGYT
TRBV4-3 | TRBD1 | ASSQVTGVNTEAF
TRBV5-4 | . | ASSLDLTEGGYT
TRBV5-1 | TRBD1 | ASSPGQVYGYT